The rows below give T cell receptor beta chains drawn from one sample of a study of post-analysis software for immune sequencing data. TCRdb itself ran the PCR reads through MiXCR, one entry per CDR3 protein. The sample has a few hundred thousand distinct CDR3 sequences; less than 40% are singletons. The sequenced sample consisted of blood. The receptors were sampled from a girl aged 10 to 17 with multiple sclerosis. Both conserved end residues are part of each CDR3. D genes are given only for firm matches. Only part of the rows carry a size: once, few, many, or a class if the clone is expanded.

D gene: TRBD2; V gene: TRBV12-3/TRBV12-4; J gene: TRBJ2-3; clone size: NA; CDR3 protein: CASSALSGGGDTEYF; CDR3 DNA: TGTGCCAGCAGTGCCCTTAGCGGGGGAGGGGATACGGAGTATTTT
D gene: TRBD1; V gene: TRBV12-3/TRBV12-4; J gene: TRBJ1-5; clone size: NA; CDR3 protein: CASSLGDRGQPQHF; CDR3 DNA: TGTGCCAGCAGTTTAGGGGACAGGGGTCAGCCCCAGCATTTT
D gene: NA; V gene: TRBV25-1; J gene: TRBJ2-5; clone size: few; CDR3 protein: CASSPATGLEETQYF; CDR3 DNA: TGTGCCAGCAGTCCTGCCACCGGACTGGAAGAGACCCAGTACTTC
D gene: NA; V gene: TRBV6-5; J gene: TRBJ2-2; clone size: NA; CDR3 protein: CASSRSGTGELFF; CDR3 DNA: TGTGCCAGCAGTAGAAGCGGCACCGGGGAGCTGTTTTTT
D gene: NA; V gene: TRBV7-9; J gene: TRBJ2-3; clone size: many; CDR3 protein: CASSFGYSTDTQYF; CDR3 DNA: TGTGCCAGCAGCTTTGGGTACAGCACAGATACGCAGTATTTT
D gene: NA; V gene: TRBV15; J gene: TRBJ2-2; clone size: few; CDR3 protein: CVTSSQTSGPSTGELFF; CDR3 DNA: TGTGTCACCAGCAGCCAAACCTCCGGGCCTAGCACCGGGGAGCTGTTTTTT
D gene: NA; V gene: TRBV3-1; J gene: TRBJ2-1; clone size: NA; CDR3 protein: CASSSGGINEQFF; CDR3 DNA: TGTGCCAGCAGCTCAGGAGGGATCAATGAGCAGTTCTTC
D gene: TRBD1; V gene: TRBV5-1; J gene: TRBJ1-2; clone size: NA; CDR3 protein: CASSQTRTGGAYGYTF; CDR3 DNA: TGCGCCAGCAGCCAGACGAGGACAGGGGGCGCTTATGGCTACACCTTC
D gene: TRBD1; V gene: TRBV20-1; J gene: TRBJ2-7; clone size: NA; CDR3 protein: CSADDRARDYEQYF; CDR3 DNA: TGCAGTGCTGACGACAGGGCCAGGGATTACGAGCAGTACTTC
D gene: NA; V gene: TRBV3-1; J gene: TRBJ1-1; clone size: NA; CDR3 protein: CASSQRERNTEAFF; CDR3 DNA: TGTGCCAGCAGCCAGAGGGAGCGGAACACTGAAGCTTTCTTT
D gene: NA; V gene: TRBV5-1; J gene: TRBJ2-1; clone size: NA; CDR3 protein: CASSDGTPNNEQFF; CDR3 DNA: TGCGCCAGCAGCGACGGGACACCTAACAATGAGCAGTTCTTC
D gene: TRBD1; V gene: TRBV7-2; J gene: TRBJ1-2; clone size: NA; CDR3 protein: CAGSLGTGNYGYTF; CDR3 DNA: TGTGCCGGCAGCTTAGGGACAGGGAACTATGGCTACACCTTC
D gene: TRBD1; V gene: TRBV20-1; J gene: TRBJ2-7; clone size: NA; CDR3 protein: CSARPGQGTYEQYF; CDR3 DNA: TGCAGCGCTAGGCCTGGACAGGGAACCTACGAGCAGTACTTC
D gene: NA; V gene: TRBV20-1; J gene: TRBJ2-7; clone size: NA; CDR3 protein: CSALDSPRAPYEQYF; CDR3 DNA: TGCAGTGCCCTCGACAGCCCTAGGGCTCCTTACGAGCAGTACTTC
D gene: NA; V gene: TRBV7-9; J gene: TRBJ2-5; clone size: NA; CDR3 protein: CASSSFGEQQETQYF; CDR3 DNA: TGTGCCAGCAGCTCCTTTGGAGAACAGCAAGAGACCCAGTACTTC
D gene: TRBD2; V gene: TRBV7-2; J gene: TRBJ2-5; clone size: many; CDR3 protein: CASSLAGGQETQYF; CDR3 DNA: TGTGCCAGCAGCTTGGCGGGGGGACAAGAGACCCAGTACTTC
D gene: NA; V gene: TRBV10-3; J gene: TRBJ2-7; clone size: few; CDR3 protein: CAPLKGSYEQYF; CDR3 DNA: TGTGCCCCCCTGAAGGGCTCCTACGAGCAGTACTTC
D gene: NA; V gene: TRBV7-2; J gene: TRBJ2-3; clone size: NA; CDR3 protein: CASSSQAGADTQYF; CDR3 DNA: TGTGCCAGCAGCTCCCAGGCTGGGGCAGATACGCAGTATTTT
D gene: TRBD2; V gene: TRBV27; J gene: TRBJ2-5; clone size: many; CDR3 protein: CASRHQRGGQETQYF; CDR3 DNA: TGTGCCAGCAGGCATCAGCGGGGGGGCCAAGAGACCCAGTACTTC
D gene: NA; V gene: TRBV4-2; J gene: TRBJ2-7; clone size: NA; CDR3 protein: CASSQEEDSYEQYF; CDR3 DNA: TGTGCCAGCAGCCAAGAGGAGGACTCCTACGAGCAGTACTTC